The TCR beta chain described here comes from a study of blood T cell repertoires in COVID-19. At the level of the study: Samples of COVID-19 (acute and convalescent) were obtained from the United States, Italy and Spain. Sources were T cells, B-cell-depleted T cells, or PBMCs; the material itself was cDNA or gDNA.

Germline CDR1 reads LNHDA; CDR2 reads SQIVND (reference sequence). Trimming removed 6 bases from V and 0 bases from J; junction bases left unmatched: 5. The CDR3 length is 15 residues. Study processing details: Amplifying reference gene primers gave estimates of nucleated cell counts. Method: immunoSEQ multiplex PCR; TCRdb's copy keeps in-frame clones and lacks some. V, J and clone size are taken as reported in that table, and D and trimming were inferred from the DNA itself. The table lists a few hundred thousand clones, 86% of them singletons. The chain combines TRBV19 with TRBJ1-5, with 7 bases that match TRBD1. What was sequenced was peripheral blood. This TCR was recovered from a man younger than 35 with active or convalescent COVID-19. In DNA, the CDR3 is TGTGCCAGTAGCCTGACAGGGTATAGCAATCAGCCCCAGCATTTT. This gives the protein CASSLTGYSNQPQHF.